The T cell receptor (beta chain) under discussion was sequenced for a study of blood T cell repertoires in COVID-19. Trimming removed 4 bases at V and 5 bases at J, with 11 bases between. CDR3 length: 13 amino acids. The germline V gene has CDR1 MDHEN and CDR2 SYDVKM. TCRdb's copy holds only in-frame clones and misses some; the assay was immunoSEQ multiplex PCR. The sample contains some 350,000 clones, around 91% of which appear only once. This receptor was taken from a man aged 18 to 29 who had recovered from COVID-19. This chain uses TRBV28 with TRBJ1-2, with D unclear. The source material was PBMCs or T cells enriched from blood (not recorded which). The CDR3 protein is CASSSPRRYGYTF. CDR3 nucleotides: TGTGCCAGCAGTTCTCCGCGGCGGTATGGCTACACCTTC.